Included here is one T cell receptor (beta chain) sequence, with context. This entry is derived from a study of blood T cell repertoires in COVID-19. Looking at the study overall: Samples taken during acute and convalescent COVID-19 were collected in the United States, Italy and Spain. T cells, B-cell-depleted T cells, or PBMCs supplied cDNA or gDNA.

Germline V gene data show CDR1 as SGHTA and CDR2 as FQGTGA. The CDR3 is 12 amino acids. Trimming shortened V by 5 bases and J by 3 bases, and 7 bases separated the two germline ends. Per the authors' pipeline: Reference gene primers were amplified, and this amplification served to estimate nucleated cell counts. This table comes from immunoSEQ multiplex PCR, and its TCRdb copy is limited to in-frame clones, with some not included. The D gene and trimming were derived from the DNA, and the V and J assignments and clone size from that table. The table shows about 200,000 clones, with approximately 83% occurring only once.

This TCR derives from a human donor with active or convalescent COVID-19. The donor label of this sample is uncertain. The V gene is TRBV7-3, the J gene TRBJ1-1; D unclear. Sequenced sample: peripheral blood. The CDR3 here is CASSDRDTEAFF. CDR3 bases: TGTGCCAGCAGCGACCGGGACACTGAAGCTTTCTTT. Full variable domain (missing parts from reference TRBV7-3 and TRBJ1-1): GAGVSQTPSNKVTEKGKYVELRCDPISGHTALYWYRQSLGQGPEFLIYFQGTGAADDSGLPNDRFFAVRPEGSVSTLKIQRTERGDSAVYLCASSDRDTEAFFGQGTRLTVV.